This T cell receptor beta chain was captured in a study of blood T cell repertoires in COVID-19. The overall study: Italy, Spain and the United States were the sources of the convalescent and acute COVID-19 samples.

In the study's own analysis: Researchers report that nucleated cell counts were estimated from reference gene primer amplification. Produced via immunoSEQ multiplex PCR; TCRdb's table is partial and in-frame only. V and J calls and clone size are those listed in that table; D and trimming were worked out from the DNA. In the table there are around 200,000 clones, around 83% of which are singletons. From germline, CDR1 is MDHEN and CDR2 SYDVKM. The CDR3 is 18 residues long. V dropped 4 bases and J dropped 2 bases, with 22 bases sitting between them. The specimen sequenced was peripheral blood. The chain has TRBV28 and TRBJ2-3, with a weak D call TRBD2 (6 bases). This clonotype was obtained from a woman aged 40 to 50 with acute or convalescent COVID-19. CDR3 region: CASSSPEGGRDVTDTQYF. Written as DNA, the CDR3 is TGTGCCAGCAGTTCCCCGGAGGGCGGCCGAGACGTCACAGATACGCAGTATTTT.